The sequence of this T cell receptor beta chain was determined in a study of cytomegalovirus exposure and HLA in healthy donors. Regarding the study as a whole: Cytomegalovirus association was assigned to more than 150 TCR beta chains.

Using immunoSEQ multiplex PCR, the repertoire was profiled, and TCRdb retains in-frame clones only, with some absent. The sample consists of more than 90,000 clones, about 93% of them appearing once. These donors were members of the roughly 120-subject validation cohort, a group separate from the roughly 670-subject first cohort. On this clone: Its antigen is undetermined.

In germline, CDR1 is MNHEY, CDR2 SMNVEV (reference sequence). The CDR3 length is 17 residues. Trimming removed 4 bases from V and 4 bases from J, with 22 bases in between. Source material: PBMCs. This chain connects TRBV27 to TRBJ1-2; possible D gene TRBD1, 6 bases. The sequence was obtained from a woman in her 30s in good health and CMV-seropositive. CDR3 region: CASSSQPNRETLYGYTF. The CDR3 nucleotides are TGTGCCAGCAGTTCTCAGCCCAACAGGGAAACCCTCTATGGCTACACCTTC.